A selection of T cell receptor beta chains follows, all from one sample in a study of beta chain features in type 1 diabetes. Produced via immunoSEQ multiplex PCR; TCRdb's table is partial and in-frame only. The sample has fewer than 650,000 clones, less than 20% seen once. The sequenced material came from naive CD4+ T cells from blood. Receptors originate from a man aged 18-30 years in good health. Both conserved end residues are part of each CDR3. D genes are given only for firm matches. The size field is filled for only some rows; it gives once, few, many or a size class.

J gene	clone size	D gene	V gene	CDR3 protein	CDR3 DNA
TRBJ2-1	NA	TRBD2	TRBV11-2	CASSPRGLAGSSSYNEQFF	TGTGCCAGCAGCCCGAGGGGACTAGCGGGGTCGAGCTCCTACAATGAGCAGTTCTTC
TRBJ1-1	NA	NA	TRBV25-1	CASSEYKGRKNTEAFF	TGTGCCAGCAGTGAATATAAGGGCAGAAAGAACACTGAAGCTTTCTTT
TRBJ2-1	NA	NA	TRBV6-5	CASSYGVPYNEQFF	TGTGCCAGCAGTTATGGGGTACCCTACAATGAGCAGTTCTTC
TRBJ2-1	NA	TRBD2	TRBV4-1	CASSRPLAGISYNEQFF	TGCGCCAGCAGCCGTCCCCTAGCGGGTATCTCCTACAATGAGCAGTTCTTC
TRBJ2-3	few	NA	TRBV28	CASRASTDTQYF	TGTGCCAGCAGGGCTAGCACAGATACGCAGTATTTT
TRBJ2-7	few	TRBD2	TRBV4-2	CASSPQGLVSNEQYF	TGTGCCAGCAGCCCCCAGGGACTAGTGTCCAACGAGCAGTACTTC
TRBJ1-2	NA	NA	TRBV25-1	CASSEYRGKDYGYTF	TGTGCCAGCAGTGAATATCGGGGGAAGGACTATGGCTACACCTTC
TRBJ2-4	few	NA	TRBV14	CASSPQTRVAKNIQYF	TGTGCCAGCAGCCCCCAGACACGAGTAGCCAAAAACATTCAGTACTTC
TRBJ2-7	NA	NA	TRBV19	CASSIDRGAYEQYF	TGTGCCAGTAGTATAGACAGGGGAGCCTACGAGCAGTACTTC
TRBJ1-2	NA	NA	TRBV28	CASSPPGARYGYTF	TGTGCCAGCAGCCCTCCAGGGGCGCGCTATGGCTACACCTTC
TRBJ1-6	NA	TRBD1	TRBV5-1	CASSLEQGGSSPLHF	TGCGCCAGCAGCTTGGAGCAGGGGGGGAGTTCACCCCTCCACTTT
TRBJ2-1	few	NA	TRBV19	CASSTRDLNNEQFF	TGTGCCAGTAGTACCAGGGATCTTAACAATGAGCAGTTCTTC
TRBJ2-3	NA	NA	TRBV5-4	CASSLARGDTQYF	TGTGCCAGCAGCTTGGCTCGTGGTGATACGCAGTATTTT
TRBJ2-7	few	NA	TRBV9	CASSVAGTVAYEQYF	TGTGCCAGCAGCGTAGCCGGGACTGTTGCCTACGAGCAGTACTTC
TRBJ1-5	NA	NA	TRBV20-1	CSAISNQPQHF	TGCAGTGCCATTAGCAATCAGCCCCAGCATTTT
TRBJ1-3	NA	TRBD1	TRBV9	CASSTGQGYSGNTIYF	TGTGCCAGCAGCACGGGACAGGGATACTCTGGAAACACCATATATTTT
TRBJ1-3	few	NA	TRBV7-8	CASSLARTTNTIYF	TGTGCCAGCAGCTTAGCCCGGACGACAAACACCATATATTTT
TRBJ1-1	few	NA	TRBV29-1	CSVVRTGTNTEAFF	TGCAGCGTTGTTCGAACAGGGACGAACACTGAAGCTTTCTTT
TRBJ2-5	NA	TRBD1	TRBV15	CATSSGTVGETQYF	TGTGCCACCAGCTCCGGGACAGTGGGAGAGACCCAGTACTTC
TRBJ2-7	NA	TRBD2	TRBV10-3	CAISLGLAGKPYEQYF	TGTGCCATCAGTTTGGGACTAGCGGGGAAACCCTACGAGCAGTACTTC
TRBJ2-1	few	TRBD2	TRBV5-1	CASSLVPTSGRNEQFF	TGCGCCAGCAGCTTGGTACCGACTAGCGGGAGGAATGAGCAGTTCTTC
TRBJ2-7	few	NA	TRBV18	CASSPWGPYEQYF	TGTGCCAGCTCACCGTGGGGCCCCTACGAGCAGTACTTC
TRBJ1-6	few	NA	TRBV19	CASSTPGSSPLHF	TGTGCCAGTAGTACACCAGGGAGTTCACCCCTCCACTTT
TRBJ1-6	NA	NA	TRBV6-5	CASTDRDSPLHF	TGTGCCAGCACAGACAGAGATTCACCCCTCCACTTT
TRBJ1-5	NA	NA	TRBV19	CASSIVGEPPQHF	TGTGCCAGTAGTATAGTCGGGGAACCGCCCCAGCATTTT
TRBJ2-7	NA	NA	TRBV19	CASSPTDRASTYEQYF	TGTGCCAGTAGCCCAACGGACCGAGCCTCGACCTACGAGCAGTACTTC
TRBJ1-6	NA	NA	TRBV30	CAWSVRRLGFRSPLHF	TGTGCCTGGAGTGTACGACGTCTGGGGTTTCGGTCACCCCTCCACTTT
TRBJ2-2	NA	TRBD2	TRBV5-6	CASRKSGLADGELFF	TGTGCCAGCAGAAAGTCGGGACTAGCCGACGGGGAGCTGTTTTTT
TRBJ2-2	NA	NA	TRBV4-3	CASSQVGGAVTGELFF	TGCGCCAGCAGCCAAGTGGGGGGAGCGGTCACCGGGGAGCTGTTTTTT
TRBJ1-2	NA	TRBD1	TRBV18	CASSRPPGQGGYTF	TGTGCCAGCTCACGTCCGCCGGGACAGGGTGGCTACACCTTC
TRBJ1-1	few	TRBD1	TRBV25-1	CASTGQGLTEAFF	TGTGCCAGCACCGGACAGGGTTTAACTGAAGCTTTCTTT
TRBJ2-7	few	TRBD1	TRBV15	CATSRDPGQGAREQYF	TGTGCCACCAGCAGAGACCCGGGACAGGGGGCACGGGAGCAGTACTTC
TRBJ2-7	NA	NA	TRBV5-4	CASSYFSETGAYF	TGTGCCAGCAGCTATTTCAGCGAGACGGGAGCGTACTTC
TRBJ1-2	NA	NA	TRBV7-9	CASSRTDYYGYTF	TGTGCCAGCAGCCGGACGGATTACTATGGCTACACCTTC
TRBJ1-5	NA	TRBD1	TRBV6-1	CASSERDSQPQHF	TGTGCCAGCAGTGAGAGGGACAGTCAGCCCCAGCATTTT
TRBJ1-3	NA	TRBD1	TRBV18	CASSQDDRVNTIYF	TGTGCCAGCTCACAAGACGACAGGGTTAACACCATATATTTT
TRBJ1-4	few	NA	TRBV4-2	CASSQAGAGQDEKLFF	TGTGCCAGCAGCCAAGCAGGCGCAGGGCAAGATGAAAAACTGTTTTTT
TRBJ1-4	few	NA	TRBV18	CASSPDGTFGEKLFF	TGTGCCAGCTCACCCGACGGGACTTTCGGTGAAAAACTGTTTTTT
TRBJ2-5	few	NA	TRBV2	CASSSAQRQETQYF	TGTGCCAGCAGCTCTGCCCAGCGGCAAGAGACCCAGTACTTC
TRBJ2-7	NA	NA	TRBV11-1	CASSLGMSYEQYF	TGTGCCAGCAGCTTAGGGATGTCCTACGAGCAGTACTTC
TRBJ1-2	NA	TRBD1	TRBV7-2	CASSYNRGGNYGYTF	TGTGCCAGCAGCTATAACAGGGGCGGAAACTATGGCTACACCTTC
TRBJ1-4	few	TRBD1	TRBV7-2	CASSLDRVAEKLFF	TGTGCCAGCAGCTTGGACAGGGTCGCTGAAAAACTGTTTTTT
TRBJ2-6	few	NA	TRBV7-3	CASSLGSGANVLTF	TGTGCCAGCAGCTTAGGGTCCGGGGCCAACGTCCTGACTTTC
TRBJ2-7	NA	TRBD2	TRBV4-3	CASSYLAGGLSTYEQYF	TGCGCCAGCAGCTATCTAGCGGGGGGCCTGAGTACCTACGAGCAGTACTTC
TRBJ1-4	few	NA	TRBV7-9	CASSPGPTNEKLFF	TGTGCCAGCAGCCCGGGACCAACTAATGAAAAACTGTTTTTT
TRBJ2-3	few	TRBD2	TRBV9	CASSVVFTSGDRTDTQYF	TGTGCCAGCAGCGTAGTGTTCACTAGCGGGGACCGCACAGATACGCAGTATTTT
TRBJ2-7	NA	NA	TRBV19	CASSPLLPSAGQQYF	TGTGCCAGTAGCCCACTACTCCCTTCGGCGGGCCAGCAGTACTTC
TRBJ1-6	few	NA	TRBV7-8	CASSPFISPLHF	TGTGCCAGCAGCCCCTTTATTTCACCCCTCCACTTT
TRBJ2-6	few	NA	TRBV7-3	CASSPPLGANVLTF	TGTGCCAGCAGCCCTCCGCTTGGGGCCAACGTCCTGACTTTC
TRBJ2-7	NA	TRBD1	TRBV23-1	CASSHRGTGPYEQYF	TGCGCCAGCAGTCACCGAGGGACAGGTCCCTACGAGCAGTACTTC
TRBJ2-7	many	TRBD1	TRBV14	CASSRGQQFYEQYF	TGTGCCAGCAGCCGGGGACAGCAGTTCTACGAGCAGTACTTC
TRBJ1-2	NA	NA	TRBV5-4	CASRLAGVDTYGYTF	TGTGCCAGCAGGCTCGCGGGAGTGGATACCTATGGCTACACCTTC
TRBJ2-7	NA	NA	TRBV6-5	CASSYSGLGVYEQYF	TGTGCCAGCAGTTACTCTGGATTGGGGGTCTACGAGCAGTACTTC